These T cell receptor beta chains were read from a single sample in a study of tumor-infiltrating lymphocytes in primary liver carcinoma. Using its own MiXCR run on the multiplex PCR reads, TCRdb lists one record per CDR3 protein. In the table there are approximately 100,000 distinct CDR3 sequences, approximately 70% of which are singletons. What was sequenced was liver tumor tissue from sampling region 2. The origin of the receptors is an older woman with primary liver carcinoma and hepatitis B virus infection. The CDR3 runs from the conserved cysteine through the conserved F or W. D genes are given only for firm matches. Clone size appears in some rows only: once, few, many, or a class for an expanded clone.

CDR3 protein: CASSLCRLAGMFSTDTQYF
D gene: TRBD2
V gene: TRBV12-3/TRBV12-4
clone size: -
J gene: TRBJ2-3

CDR3 protein: CASSLAWRHIQYF
D gene: -
V gene: TRBV11-1
clone size: -
J gene: TRBJ2-4

CDR3 protein: CASSPLGGYDGYAF
D gene: -
V gene: TRBV6-5
clone size: -
J gene: TRBJ1-2

CDR3 protein: CASSLEQPHHEQFF
D gene: -
V gene: TRBV11-2
clone size: -
J gene: TRBJ2-1

CDR3 protein: CSVEEVETFF
D gene: -
V gene: TRBV29-1
clone size: once
J gene: TRBJ1-1

CDR3 protein: CSTSSGTTYEQYF
D gene: -
V gene: TRBV15
clone size: -
J gene: TRBJ2-7

CDR3 protein: CASSLTLGSRTDTQYF
D gene: -
V gene: TRBV11-3
clone size: -
J gene: TRBJ2-3

CDR3 protein: CASSLAATSGNYNKQFF
D gene: TRBD2
V gene: TRBV11-1
clone size: -
J gene: TRBJ2-1

CDR3 protein: CSTRAGTTNAGELFF
D gene: -
V gene: TRBV29-1
clone size: -
J gene: TRBJ2-2

CDR3 protein: CAIAGSTDTQYF
D gene: -
V gene: TRBV10-3
clone size: many
J gene: TRBJ2-3

CDR3 protein: CVSSSRHGQRGSTDTQYF
D gene: TRBD2
V gene: TRBV5-1
clone size: -
J gene: TRBJ2-3

CDR3 protein: CASSSDGCVGQPQHF
D gene: -
V gene: TRBV6-5
clone size: -
J gene: TRBJ1-5

CDR3 protein: CASVLGQGEAEAFF
D gene: TRBD1
V gene: TRBV12-5
clone size: -
J gene: TRBJ1-1

CDR3 protein: CVSSPQGANTGELFF
D gene: TRBD1
V gene: TRBV6-1
clone size: -
J gene: TRBJ2-2

CDR3 protein: CASGLVRSRANNEQFF
D gene: -
V gene: TRBV12-5
clone size: many
J gene: TRBJ2-1

CDR3 protein: CGAWDSGQPNYGYTF
D gene: TRBD1
V gene: TRBV29-1
clone size: -
J gene: TRBJ1-2

CDR3 protein: CASRMDGKNIQYF
D gene: -
V gene: TRBV19
clone size: -
J gene: TRBJ2-4

CDR3 protein: CSVAAGTAGTQYF
D gene: -
V gene: TRBV29-1
clone size: many
J gene: TRBJ2-3

CDR3 protein: CSFSREVETFF
D gene: -
V gene: TRBV29-1
clone size: -
J gene: TRBJ1-1

CDR3 protein: CDSNVVRGPAYVQYF
D gene: -
V gene: TRBV6-1
clone size: -
J gene: TRBJ2-7

CDR3 protein: CSVSLVSGRTSEQFF
D gene: TRBD2
V gene: TRBV29-1
clone size: many
J gene: TRBJ2-1

CDR3 protein: CASSPSGTANAEAFF
D gene: TRBD1
V gene: TRBV18
clone size: -
J gene: TRBJ1-1

CDR3 protein: CASSSAQEEQTQYF
D gene: -
V gene: TRBV5-1
clone size: few
J gene: TRBJ2-5

CDR3 protein: CASGLTHGRGYRDEQFF
D gene: -
V gene: TRBV11-2
clone size: -
J gene: TRBJ2-1

CDR3 protein: CASSLIVDGQAFF
D gene: -
V gene: TRBV11-2
clone size: -
J gene: TRBJ1-1

CDR3 protein: CASSSTTLETQCF
D gene: -
V gene: TRBV11-2
clone size: -
J gene: TRBJ2-5

CDR3 protein: CASSYWGTGLGEEFF
D gene: TRBD1
V gene: TRBV6-5
clone size: -
J gene: TRBJ2-1

CDR3 protein: CASSAGGTDTEAFF
D gene: -
V gene: TRBV11-3
clone size: -
J gene: TRBJ1-1

CDR3 protein: CVSSFLQGTQYF
D gene: -
V gene: TRBV28
clone size: -
J gene: TRBJ2-5

CDR3 protein: CASGGRGSGANALTF
D gene: -
V gene: TRBV12-5
clone size: -
J gene: TRBJ2-6

CDR3 protein: CASSRNQGGEQYF
D gene: -
V gene: TRBV28
clone size: -
J gene: TRBJ2-7

CDR3 protein: CASSYSIGAYEQYF
D gene: -
V gene: TRBV6-5
clone size: many
J gene: TRBJ2-7

CDR3 protein: CASSFTLAAYGTDTQYF
D gene: TRBD2
V gene: TRBV28
clone size: -
J gene: TRBJ2-3

CDR3 protein: CSASSQFLKNTGELFF
D gene: -
V gene: TRBV20-1
clone size: -
J gene: TRBJ2-2

CDR3 protein: CARNLTPTGNEQFF
D gene: -
V gene: TRBV11-2
clone size: -
J gene: TRBJ2-1

CDR3 protein: CSSSQESGQPLRPQHF
D gene: -
V gene: TRBV4-1
clone size: -
J gene: TRBJ1-5